The clone carrying this T cell receptor (beta chain) appeared a few times. TCRdb re-called the RACE reads through MiXCR, storing one row per CDR3 protein. The sample yields 350,000 to 450,000 distinct CDR3 sequences, approximately 5% seen once. This entry comes from a study of human T cells and chemical hapten exposure. Stated time point: pre-sensitization, week 0. Stated treatment: therapeutic diphenylcyclopropenone sensitization with weekly scalp DPC. This CDR3 spans 12 amino acids. Germline loops: CDR1 MDHEN, CDR2 SYDVKM. The ends were cut back, 5 bases at V and 14 bases at J, with 13 bases in the middle.

The starting material was whole blood, obtained in connection with sensitization to the hapten diphenylcyclopropenone (DPC). The sequence came from a woman in her 50s with alopecia areata. Some clones in this sample may be carry-over from other donors' samples. V and J are TRBV28 and TRBJ1-6; no clear D. This CDR3 reads CASSREDPTLHF. In nucleotides, the CDR3 is TGTGCCAGCAGTCGGGAAGATCCAACCCTCCACTTT.